A selection of T cell receptor beta chains follows, all from one sample in a study of blood T cells in healthy people across ages. One entry per CDR3 protein results from TCRdb running MiXCR on the 5' RACE reads. The table shows approximately 2,000,000 distinct CDR3 sequences, with about 39% occurring only once. Sequencing used blood. These receptors all stem from a human donor in good health. Both conserved end residues are part of each CDR3. The D gene is left open where the match is weak. Clone size is not always given. Where it is, it says once, few, many or a class for expanded clones.

abundance,d_gene,v_gene,CDR3aa
.,.,TRBV6-2/TRBV6-3,CASSPGPRAEQFF
.,.,TRBV7-6,CASSYTGIKDQFF
.,TRBD1,TRBV6-5,CASRLDRAGGEQFF
.,TRBD1,TRBV6-6,CASTDGQGNTEAFF
.,TRBD1,TRBV2,CASGGPGGETQYF
.,.,TRBV4-2,CASSPGTRGYNSPLHF
.,TRBD1,TRBV20-1,CSARLRQGGETQYF
.,.,TRBV4-1,CASSHVPRDTQYF
.,.,TRBV6-2/TRBV6-3,CASSPIDEAWSEKLFF
few,.,TRBV12-3/TRBV12-4,CASTFLDTEAFF
.,.,TRBV7-3,CASSRSPGPLHF
few,.,TRBV15,CATSRDRGVNQPQHF
few,.,TRBV10-3,CAIRDGADYEQYF
.,TRBD2,TRBV15,CTTSPPPRGADYNEQFF
many,.,TRBV7-8,CASSRGGRTREQYF
few,.,TRBV5-1,CASSFGVNVIGGNEQFF
.,.,TRBV5-1,CASSLVSGQPQHF
.,.,TRBV3-1,CASSQDLEGAEQFF
few,TRBD2,TRBV7-6,CASSLTSGGIVDTQYF
.,.,TRBV7-9,CASSLGSSKQFF
.,TRBD1,TRBV4-3,CASSQRTGGAGTEAFF
.,.,TRBV6-2/TRBV6-3,CASTKRRRGETQYF
.,.,TRBV20-1,CSATLRVGGIQYF
.,.,TRBV6-2/TRBV6-3,CASSYSTIGSSPLHF
.,.,TRBV4-2,CASSRDNQIQETQYF
.,.,TRBV28,CASIRGISNQPQHF
.,.,TRBV6-2/TRBV6-3,CASTTGTLYGETQYF
.,.,TRBV29-1,CSVASGQRGGTDTQYF
.,.,TRBV2,CASSPPSRGGEKLFF
.,.,TRBV6-1,CASREQIGQPQHF
.,TRBD2,TRBV27,CASSLLAGGLHNEQFF
few,TRBD1,TRBV12-3/TRBV12-4,CASENRGGETQYF
.,.,TRBV7-2,CASSRPEGGYTF
few,.,TRBV7-9,CASSPLTGALGYTF
.,TRBD2,TRBV2,CASTPLASGEQYF
.,.,TRBV6-2/TRBV6-3,CASSQSRGLLSPLHF
.,.,TRBV11-2,CASSLLPSAFDTQYF
few,.,TRBV18,CASSPGRTVNEQFF
few,.,TRBV4-1,CASSQDAGQNPTYEQYF
.,.,TRBV7-2,CASSFTASMGGEQFF
few,TRBD2,TRBV4-3,CASSQDGGLAESESYNEQFF
many,.,TRBV7-2,CASSFGRGNYGYTF
few,.,TRBV28,CASSLSIGGEQYF
.,TRBD1,TRBV9,CASSGTGTGFNSYGYTF
.,.,TRBV7-9,CASSTRQASSYEQYF
few,.,TRBV13,CASSLEELRGEQYF
.,TRBD1,TRBV15,CATSRQTGEAFF
few,.,TRBV28,CASSFSGLANEKLFF
.,TRBD1,TRBV6-5,CASSYQGQGLNTEAFF
few,TRBD2,TRBV5-1,CASSGGTGGRGEQYF
.,.,TRBV27,CASRLLSGNTIYF
few,.,TRBV18,CASRPPTGANVLTF
few,TRBD1,TRBV12-3/TRBV12-4,CASRLGQGRLNDEQYF
.,.,TRBV28,CASSLRRAYYGYTF